This T cell receptor (beta chain) was observed in a study of blood T cell repertoires in COVID-19 (dated by TCRdb to 2020 to 2021). With regard to the full study: The collaborator samples originated in the United States, Italy and Spain and spanned the acute and convalescent phases of COVID-19. The dataset comprised deeply sampled blood TCRbeta repertoires from subjects exposed to, actively infected with, or recovered from COVID-19. Where available, HLA class I and class II types were taken from metadata supplied by the sample provider and were not determined by assay-based typing. The repertoires were released in a freely available public database meant as a resource for research on the immune response to SARS-CoV-2. Samples came from the ongoing ImmuneRACE study (first 160 participants) plus 1,254 subjects from 6 global collaborators. The sample metadata nearly always contained a de-identified subject ID, COVID-19 status, age in years and sex. The material from the prospective study consisted of cDNA or gDNA derived from T cells, B-cell-depleted T cells, or PBMCs. General study outcomes and caveats: The amount of clinical and demographic metadata varied by source and participant and was provided uncurated.

As for this clone: Its specific antigen is unknown. No quality values exist for individual bases; no much larger clone is one base distant.

The collaborating institutions used their own protocols to collect whole blood in K2EDTA tubes. Collaborator samples were shipped for TCRbeta analysis as frozen whole blood, isolated PBMCs, or DNA extracted from either sample type. The immunoSEQ Assay, a bias-controlled multiplex PCR, was used to amplify TCRbeta CDR3 regions from genomic DNA. The authors processed their data as follows. The number of nucleated cells in each sample was estimated from the amplification of reference gene primers within the assay. To quantify the absolute abundance of each unique TCRbeta CDR3 rearrangement, sequence reads were collapsed and filtered. For each sample, productive Simpson clonality was calculated as the square root of Simpson's diversity index across productive rearrangements. The source is immuneACCESS, and TCRdb retained only in-frame sequences with V and J called. Part of the clones is not carried over; for the studies checked, unresolved V genes explain less than half of this, and the remainder is unexplained. The V and J calls and clone size are taken from that table; D and trimming were inferred from the DNA. A total of under 75,000 clones appear in this sample, around 90% of them only once. The ten biggest clones cover roughly 3.5% of the sample.

Material: peripheral blood. The source is a man aged 45-60 years with active COVID-19.

The nucleotide sequence reads TGCAGTGCTAGTTCCCCCATCACAGATACGCAGTATTTT. Its protein product is CSASSPITDTQYF. The rearranged segments are TRBV20-1 and TRBJ2-3, with the D segment identity uncertain. The CDR3 covers 13 residues, taking in both the cysteine and the phenylalanine. Kept here is only the CDR3 DNA, which spans 39 bases and is read in frame from base 1. The CDR1 and CDR2 encoded by the germline V gene (reference sequence) are DFQATT and SNEGSKA. Trimming at the junction amounts to 3 bases on V and 2 bases on J, and the germline ends lie 9 bases apart.